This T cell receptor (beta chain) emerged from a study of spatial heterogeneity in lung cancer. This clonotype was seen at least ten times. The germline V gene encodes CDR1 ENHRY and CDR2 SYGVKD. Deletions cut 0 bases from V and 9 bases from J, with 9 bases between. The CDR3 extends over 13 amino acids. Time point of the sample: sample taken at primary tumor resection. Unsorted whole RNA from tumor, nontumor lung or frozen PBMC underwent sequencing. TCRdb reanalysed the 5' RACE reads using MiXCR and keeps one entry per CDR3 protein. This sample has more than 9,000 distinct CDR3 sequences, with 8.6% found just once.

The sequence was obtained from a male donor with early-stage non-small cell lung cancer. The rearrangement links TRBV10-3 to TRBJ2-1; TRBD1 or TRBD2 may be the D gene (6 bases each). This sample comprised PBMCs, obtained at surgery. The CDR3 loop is CAISESGGPEQFF. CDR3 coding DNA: TGTGCCATCAGTGAGTCAGGGGGGCCTGAGCAGTTCTTC.